One and the same sample provided the 13 T cell receptor beta chains below, sequenced in a study of T cell clonality in common variable immunodeficiency (dated by TCRdb to the mid-2010s). These receptors have no identified antigens. Broad study findings and their caveats: CVID TCRbeta sequences were reported to have fewer deletions and N-nucleotide insertions and to lack highly modified clones with 13 or more V deletions.

Library method: the immunoSEQ multiplex PCR assay. TCRdb re-hosts the immuneACCESS table, in-frame sequences only. Its copies lack some clones; in the studies checked, an unresolved V gene accounts for under half of them, and the cause for the rest is not known. The data for this sample show roughly 42,000 clones, each detected more than once. The ten largest make up 5% to 6.5% of the sample. Sequencing was performed on peripheral blood mononuclear cells. The receptors derive from a human donor with common variable immunodeficiency.

At least ten counts were recorded for this clone. The DNA ends 3 residues before the CDR3 does, and the rest of the CDR3 is filled in from the germline J gene. The chain links TRBV20-1 to TRBJ2-5; 9 bases fit TRBD1. J gave up 5 bases and V 6 bases, and 10 bases lay outside the gene matches. Germline V gives CDR1 DFQATT, CDR2 SNEGSKA (reference sequence). This CDR3 contains 14 residues. Incomplete CDR3 DNA: TGCAGTGCCAACCGACAGGGGGAATTTGAGACC. It codes for CSANRQGEFET. In full, the CDR3 reads CSANRQGEFETQYF.

The table lists this clone with many counts. CDR3 DNA (partial): TGTGCCAGCAAAGCGGGGGGAAACACCGGGGAG. Residues: CASKAGGNTGE. The CDR3 as a whole reads CASKAGGNTGELFF. The rearrangement uses TRBV2 and TRBJ2-2, with TRBD2 identical over 9 bases. The sequence runs out 3 residues before the end of the CDR3; the remainder is reconstructed from the germline J gene. Trimming cost V 7 bases and J 2 bases; bases outside gene matches: 2. Germline-derived CDR1 and CDR2 are SNHLY and FYNNEI. The CDR3 is 14 residues long.

There are many counts of this clone. The read terminates 3 residues ahead of where the CDR3 ends, so the germline J gene completes it. The chain recombines TRBV19 with TRBJ1-1; 7 nucleotides align to TRBD1. CDR1 is LNHDA and CDR2 is SQIVND in the germline V gene (reference sequence). V dropped 8 bases and J dropped 4; count of bases not matched to a gene: 7. The CDR3 spans 13 residues. The CDR3 loop reads CASSTGASTEAFF. CDR3 DNA, as far as it was read: TGTGCCAGTTCTACAGGGGCGAGCACTGAA.

This clone has just a few counts. The read finishes 3 residues shy of the CDR3 end, and the germline J gene is used to complete it. This rearrangement joins TRBV7-2 to TRBJ2-7; 15 positions agree with TRBD2. CDR3 length equals 15 residues. Germline lookup yields CDR1 SGHTA and CDR2 FQGNSA. Trimming took 5 bases from V and 6 from J; bases not matched to a gene: 5. The CDR3 protein is CASSPGLAGGIEQYF. The sequenced CDR3 bases are TGTGCCAGCAGCCCCGGACTAGCGGGGGGGATCGAG.

This clone has a handful of counts. The read stops 3 residues short of the end of the CDR3; the missing end is completed from the germline J gene. The genes are TRBV18 and TRBJ1-2; D is perhaps TRBD1 (5 bases). In germline, CDR1 is KGHSH, CDR2 LQKENI. V was shortened by 3 bases and J by 5 bases, with 16 bases between the two germline ends. The CDR3 is made up of 15 amino acids. The DNA read from the CDR3 is TGTGCCAGCTCACCTTCAACGGGGGTGATGTATGGC. This codes for CASSPSTGVMYG. The entire CDR3 sequence reads CASSPSTGVMYGYTF.

In its sample, this clone was seen a few times. The sequenced fragment ends 3 residues before the CDR3 boundary, so the rest is inferred from the germline J gene. The chain is built from TRBV2 and TRBJ1-6; D is ambiguous. Germline lookup yields CDR1 SNHLY and CDR2 FYNNEI. CDR3 length: 15 residues. The V and J ends lost 4 bases and 0 bases respectively, with 7 bases between them. CDR3 DNA (partial): TGTGCCAGCAGTGCACAGAGCTCCTATAATTCACCC. Amino acid sequence: CASSAQSSYNSP. The CDR3 reads in full as CASSAQSSYNSPLHF.

This clone was counted many times. The DNA ends 3 residues before the CDR3 does, and the rest of the CDR3 is filled in from the germline J gene. The chain has TRBV7-2 and TRBJ2-3, with a weak D call TRBD2 (6 bases). The CDR3 contains 15 residues. Germline CDR1 SGHTA, CDR2 FQGNSA. The V end lost 2 bases, the J end lost 2 bases, and 11 bases lay between the germline ends. The CDR3 sequence: CASSLYRGITDTQYF. CDR3 DNA (partial): TGTGCCAGCAGCTTATATCGGGGGATCACAGATACG.

At least ten counts were recorded for this clone. The read comes to an end 3 residues before the CDR3 does, leaving the germline J gene to fill in the end. The chain is built from TRBV12-3 or TRBV12-4 and TRBJ1-4, with TRBD1 matching over 8 bases. V dropped 1 base and J dropped 8; count of bases not matched to a gene: 6. This CDR3 is built from 15 residues. The CDR3 sequence is CASSLGRGPGEKLFF. CDR3 DNA, as far as it was read: TGTGCCAGCAGTTTAGGCAGGGGGCCGGGGGAAAAA.

In this sample, this clone turned up many times. The sequenced fragment ends 3 residues before the CDR3 boundary, so the rest is inferred from the germline J gene. The gene calls are TRBV10-3 and TRBJ1-6, with a weak D call TRBD1 (6 bases). Germline assignment: CDR1 ENHRY and CDR2 SYGVKD. The V end was cut by 5 bases, the J end by 11 bases, with 19 bases between. This CDR3 region has 15 residues. Here the CDR3 reads CAISRGTGPTPPLHF. The sequenced part of the CDR3 DNA is TGTGCCATCAGTAGAGGCACAGGGCCTACGCCACCC.

This clone was counted many times. With the read ending 3 residues before the CDR3 end, the germline J gene is used to fill in that end. The chain is built from TRBV11-3 and TRBJ1-1; the D gene is possibly TRBD1 (5 bases). Between the trimmed V and J ends, which lost 0 bases and 5 bases, there was a span of 10 bases. This CDR3 contains 14 residues. In germline, CDR1 is SGHNT, CDR2 YENEEA. The sequenced part of the CDR3 DNA is TGTGCCAGCAGCTTAGAAGGGAAGGGGACTGAA. This codes for CASSLEGKGTE. The whole CDR3 is CASSLEGKGTEAFF.

About this clone: The read is 3 residues too short to cover the CDR3 end, so that end is filled in from the germline J gene. The chain employs TRBV20-1 and TRBJ2-7, with 10 positions matching TRBD2. This CDR3 has 14 amino acids. With 0 bases clipped from V and 3 bases from J, the junction kept 2 bases outside the gene matches. Germline assignment: CDR1 DFQATT and CDR2 SNEGSKA (reference sequence). This chain's CDR3 is CSARDLAGVYEQYF. Incomplete CDR3 DNA: TGCAGTGCTAGAGATCTAGCGGGAGTCTACGAG.

This clone was counted at least ten times. The read stops 3 residues short of the end of the CDR3; the missing end is completed from the germline J gene. The V and J genes are TRBV5-5 and TRBJ2-2, with a weak D call TRBD2 (6 bases). Germline-derived CDR1 and CDR2 are SGHKS and YYEKEE (reference sequence). The CDR3 loop spans 13 amino acids. V was shortened by 4 bases and J by 5 bases, with 9 bases between the two germline ends. The part of the CDR3 DNA that was read is TGTGCCAGCAGCCCCGGGGGAACCGGGGAG. It translates to CASSPGGTGE. The whole CDR3 sequence is CASSPGGTGELFF.

In its sample, this clone was seen a few times. The read terminates 3 residues before the CDR3 end, so the remaining end is supplied by the germline J gene. The V call is TRBV5-1, the J call TRBJ2-3; 10 nucleotides agree with TRBD1. This CDR3 spans 14 amino acids. The V and J ends lost 4 bases and 6 bases, in that order; junction bases with no gene match: 5. Germline lookup yields CDR1 SGHRS and CDR2 YFSETQ. This CDR3 is CASSIGQGVDTQYF. The covered CDR3 bases are TGCGCCAGCAGCATTGGACAGGGGGTTGATACG.